The present entry profiles one TCR beta chain with its context. Per the original methods: Cell counts per sample came from amplifying reference gene primers. TCRdb's table, derived via immunoSEQ multiplex PCR, lists solely in-frame clones and lacks some. The D gene and trimming were derived from the DNA, and the V and J assignments and clone size from that table. The sample consists of 90,000 to 100,000 clones, roughly 87% of them appearing once. This sample was taken from a study of blood T cell repertoires in COVID-19. Overall study context: Samples of COVID-19 (acute and convalescent) were obtained from the United States, Italy and Spain. Nucleic acid was either cDNA or gDNA, and it came from T cells, B-cell-depleted T cells, or PBMCs.

The CDR3 is 15 residues long. The germline CDR1 and CDR2 sequences are LGHDT and YNNKEL (reference sequence). V shed 1 base and J 4 bases; nucleotides not matched to a gene: 4. The chain uses TRBV3-1 (or the pseudogene TRBV3-2) and TRBJ2-7, with 10 bases lining up with TRBD2. The sequence came from an elderly man with acute or convalescent COVID-19. Sequenced sample: peripheral blood. The CDR3 bases are TGTGCCAGCAGCCAAGGGCTAGCGGGGGCATACGAGCAGTACTTC. It specifies CASSQGLAGAYEQYF.